One sample yielded the 2 T cell receptor beta chains listed below, sequenced in a study of T cell clonality in common variable immunodeficiency. Some clones are missing from TCRdb's copy, which holds only in-frame ones; the method was immunoSEQ multiplex PCR. The sample is made up of about 60,000 clones, none counted only once. The sequenced sample consisted of peripheral blood mononuclear cells. These receptors were obtained from a person aged 18-69 years in good health.

In this sample, this clone turned up many times. The CDR3 extends 3 residues past the end of the read, so its final part is completed from the germline J gene. V gene TRBV14 combines with J gene TRBJ2-3; tentatively, D is TRBD1 (6 bases). The CDR3 totals 15 residues. The V gene lost 1 base and the J gene lost 4 bases, with 12 bases spanning the gap. The germline V gene has CDR1 SGHDN and CDR2 FVKESK. Incomplete CDR3 DNA: TGTGCCAGCAGCCAAGCGGGACATTTTGCAGATACG. This encodes CASSQAGHFADT. The entire CDR3 protein is CASSQAGHFADTQYF. The full variable domain, rest sourced from reference TRBV14 and TRBJ2-3, is EAGVTQFPSHSVIEKGQTVTLRCDPISGHDNLYWYRRVMGKEIKFLLHFVKESKQDESGMPNNRFLAERTGGTYSTLKVQPAELEDSGVYFCASSQAGHFADTQYFGPGTRLTVL.

This clone has at least ten counts. With the read ending 3 residues before the CDR3 end, the germline J gene is used to fill in that end. The rearrangement links TRBV5-1 to TRBJ2-5; D is undetermined. CDR3 length equals 13 residues. Trimming left V 0 bases short and J 5 bases short, with 8 bases between. The germline V gene has CDR1 SGHRS and CDR2 YFSETQ. The DNA read from the CDR3 is TGCGCCAGCAGCTTGGGAGCAATGGAGACC. Translating it yields CASSLGAMET. In full, the CDR3 reads CASSLGAMETQYF.